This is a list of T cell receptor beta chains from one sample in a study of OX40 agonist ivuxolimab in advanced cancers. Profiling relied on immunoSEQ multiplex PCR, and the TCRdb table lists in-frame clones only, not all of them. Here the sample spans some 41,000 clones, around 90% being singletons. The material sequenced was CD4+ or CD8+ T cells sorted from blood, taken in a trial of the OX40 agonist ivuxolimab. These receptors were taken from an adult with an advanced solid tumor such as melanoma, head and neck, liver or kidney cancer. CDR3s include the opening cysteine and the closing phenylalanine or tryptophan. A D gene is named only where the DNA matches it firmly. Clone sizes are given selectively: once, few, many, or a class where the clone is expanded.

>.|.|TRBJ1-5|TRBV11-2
CASSLTDGSNQPQHF
TGTGCCAGCAGCTTAACCGACGGTAGCAATCAGCCCCAGCATTTT
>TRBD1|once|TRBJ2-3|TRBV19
CASSIRGQTTDTQYF
TGTGCCAGTAGTATCAGGGGACAGACCACAGATACGCAGTATTTT
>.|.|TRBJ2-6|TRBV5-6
CASSLGWGKTGANVLTF
TGTGCCAGCAGCTTGGGGTGGGGGAAAACTGGGGCCAACGTCCTGACTTTC
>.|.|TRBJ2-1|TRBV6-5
CASSYSLQAAGYEQFF
TGTGCCAGCAGTTACTCGCTACAGGCGGCGGGTTATGAGCAGTTCTTC
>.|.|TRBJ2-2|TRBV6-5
CASRRGAGGELFF
TGTGCCAGCAGGCGGGGAGCGGGCGGGGAGCTGTTTTTT
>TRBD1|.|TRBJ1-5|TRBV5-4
CASSPGTGRNQPQHF
TGTGCCAGCAGCCCCGGGACAGGGCGGAATCAGCCCCAGCATTTT
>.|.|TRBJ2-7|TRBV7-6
CASSLEAVGYEQYF
TGTGCCAGCAGCTTAGAGGCAGTAGGCTACGAGCAGTACTTC
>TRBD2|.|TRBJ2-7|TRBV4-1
CASSQEKTSGRNYEQYF
TGCGCCAGCAGCCAAGAGAAAACCAGCGGGAGGAACTACGAGCAGTACTTC
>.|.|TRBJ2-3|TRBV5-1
CASSWGPGQGTDTQYF
TGCGCCAGCAGCTGGGGGCCAGGGCAGGGCACAGATACGCAGTATTTT
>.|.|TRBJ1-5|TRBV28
CASSRSTGGNQPQHF
TGTGCCAGCAGCCGCAGTACAGGAGGCAATCAGCCCCAGCATTTT
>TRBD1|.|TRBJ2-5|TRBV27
CASSPQGGRETQYF
TGTGCCAGCAGTCCACAGGGGGGTCGGGAGACCCAGTACTTC
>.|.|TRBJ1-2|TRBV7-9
CASSLNSRANYGYTF
TGTGCCAGCAGCCTAAACTCCAGGGCCAACTATGGCTACACCTTC
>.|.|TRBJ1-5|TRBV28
CASSREITANQPQHF
TGTGCCAGCAGCCGGGAAATAACAGCAAATCAGCCCCAGCATTTT
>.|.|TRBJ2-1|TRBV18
CASSPPGDRYNEQFF
TGTGCCAGCTCACCACCCGGGGATCGCTACAATGAGCAGTTCTTC
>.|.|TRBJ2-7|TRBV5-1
CASSLVQGRDEQYF
TGCGCCAGCAGCTTGGTTCAGGGACGCGACGAGCAGTACTTC
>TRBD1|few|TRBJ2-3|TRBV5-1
CASSFWGDRVPDTQYF
TGCGCCAGCAGCTTTTGGGGGGACAGGGTCCCAGATACGCAGTATTTT
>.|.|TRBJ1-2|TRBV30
CAWSTGVPGVGYTF
TGTGCCTGGAGTACCGGGGTTCCTGGGGTCGGCTACACCTTC
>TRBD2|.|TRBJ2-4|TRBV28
CASSLGGVKNIQYF
TGTGCCAGCAGTTTGGGAGGGGTCAAAAACATTCAGTACTTC
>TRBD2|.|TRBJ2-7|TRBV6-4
CASSPRTSGCEQYF
TGTGCCAGCAGTCCAAGGACTAGCGGTTGCGAGCAGTACTTC
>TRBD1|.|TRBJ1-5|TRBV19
CASSGQGIQPQHF
TGTGCCAGTAGTGGACAGGGGATTCAGCCCCAGCATTTT
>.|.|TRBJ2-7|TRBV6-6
CASRTGVNEQYF
TGTGCCAGCAGGACAGGCGTCAACGAGCAGTACTTC
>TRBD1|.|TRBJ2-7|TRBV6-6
CASREQGASYEQYF
TGTGCCAGCCGGGAGCAGGGGGCCTCCTACGAGCAGTACTTC
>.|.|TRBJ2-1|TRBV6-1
CASSEAQLNEQFF
TGTGCCAGCAGTGAAGCGCAGCTCAATGAGCAGTTCTTC
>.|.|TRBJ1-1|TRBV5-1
CASSLEARRETEAFF
TGCGCCAGCAGCTTGGAGGCCAGACGGGAAACTGAAGCTTTCTTT
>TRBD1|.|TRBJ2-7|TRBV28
CASRGPGTGPEQYF
TGTGCCAGCAGGGGACCCGGGACAGGGCCCGAGCAGTACTTC
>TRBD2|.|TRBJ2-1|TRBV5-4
CASSLELGRALGDEQFF
TGTGCCAGCAGCTTGGAACTCGGGAGGGCCCTCGGGGATGAGCAGTTCTTC
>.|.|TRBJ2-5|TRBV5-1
CASSREETQYF
TGCGCCAGCAGCCGGGAAGAGACCCAGTACTTC
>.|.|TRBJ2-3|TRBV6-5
CASNVAAARDTQYF
TGTGCCAGCAACGTAGCGGCGGCGCGAGATACGCAGTATTTT
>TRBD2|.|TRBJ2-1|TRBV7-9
CASSEGLAGEVEQFF
TGTGCCAGCAGCGAAGGACTAGCGGGAGAGGTTGAGCAGTTCTTC
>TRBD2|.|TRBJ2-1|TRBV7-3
CASSTLASAYNEQFF
TGTGCCAGCAGCACACTAGCGTCGGCCTACAATGAGCAGTTCTTC
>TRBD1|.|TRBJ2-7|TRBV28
CATRKTGNYEQYF
TGTGCCACACGGAAGACAGGGAACTACGAGCAGTACTTC
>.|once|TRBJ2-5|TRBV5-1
CASSLAGVGQETQYF
TGCGCCAGCAGCTTGGCGGGGGTTGGGCAAGAGACCCAGTACTTC
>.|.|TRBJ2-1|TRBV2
CASSHRAWNEQFF
TGTGCCAGCAGCCACAGGGCCTGGAATGAGCAGTTCTTC
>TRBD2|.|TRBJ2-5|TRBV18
CASSPPKGGIKGETQYF
TGTGCCAGCTCACCACCGAAGGGAGGGATTAAGGGAGAGACCCAGTACTTC
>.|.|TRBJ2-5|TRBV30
CAWSGGGGTQYF
TGTGCCTGGAGTGGGGGGGGCGGGACCCAGTACTTC
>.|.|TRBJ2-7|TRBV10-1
CASSETGTQEQYF
TGCGCCAGCAGTGAAACCGGGACCCAAGAGCAGTACTTC
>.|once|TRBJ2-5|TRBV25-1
CASVRDSTPQETQYF
TGTGCCAGCGTCCGGGACTCGACTCCCCAAGAGACCCAGTACTTC
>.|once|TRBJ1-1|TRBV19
CASSSTAGTEAFF
TGTGCCAGTAGTAGCACAGCGGGGACTGAAGCTTTCTTT
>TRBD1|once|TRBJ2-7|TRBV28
CASIAPGQLPEQYF
TGTGCCAGCATTGCCCCGGGACAGCTCCCCGAGCAGTACTTC
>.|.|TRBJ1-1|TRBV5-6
CASSLEGRQDVF
TGTGCCAGCAGCTTGGAGGGACGGCAAGACGTTTTT
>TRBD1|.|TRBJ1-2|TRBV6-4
CASSAGTGSHGYTF
TGTGCCAGCAGTGCCGGGACAGGGAGTCATGGCTACACCTTC
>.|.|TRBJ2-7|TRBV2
CASRRGTESYEQYF
TGTGCCAGTCGGCGCGGGACGGAATCCTACGAGCAGTACTTC
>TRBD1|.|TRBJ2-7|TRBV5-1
CASSEQPGQTSYEQYF
TGCGCCAGCAGCGAACAACCGGGACAGACCTCCTACGAGCAGTACTTC
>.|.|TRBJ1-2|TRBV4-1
CASSRLDTLRGGYTF
TGCGCCAGCAGCAGACTGGACACCCTGCGGGGCGGCTACACCTTC
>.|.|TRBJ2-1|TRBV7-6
CASSLAVGRVYNEQFF
TGTGCCAGCAGCTTAGCGGTCGGGAGAGTATACAATGAGCAGTTCTTC
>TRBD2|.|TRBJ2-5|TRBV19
CASSIRRGGRETQYF
TGTGCCAGTAGTATTCGGAGGGGAGGGCGCGAGACCCAGTACTTC
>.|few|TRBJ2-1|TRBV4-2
CASSQDLDGVGGEQFF
TGTGCCAGCAGCCAAGATCTTGACGGGGTTGGTGGTGAGCAGTTCTTC
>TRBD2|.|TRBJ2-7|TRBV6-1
CASSVNGRPWEQYF
TGTGCCAGCAGTGTCAACGGGAGGCCGTGGGAGCAGTACTTC
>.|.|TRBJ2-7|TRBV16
CASSQGMNLGEQYF
TGTGCCAGCAGCCAGGGCATGAACCTGGGGGAGCAGTACTTC
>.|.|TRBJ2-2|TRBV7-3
CASRRDPHTGELFF
TGTGCCAGCAGACGGGACCCCCACACCGGGGAGCTGTTTTTT
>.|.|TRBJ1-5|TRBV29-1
CSALPTGGNQPQHF
TGCAGCGCCCTCCCCACGGGGGGCAATCAGCCCCAGCATTTT
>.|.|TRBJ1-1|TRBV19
CASSLRGVRGTEAFF
TGTGCCAGTAGTCTCCGTGGAGTGCGGGGCACTGAAGCTTTCTTT
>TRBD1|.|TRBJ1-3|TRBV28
CASSPSTLGQRNTIYF
TGTGCCAGCAGCCCCTCAACCTTGGGACAGAGAAACACCATATATTTT
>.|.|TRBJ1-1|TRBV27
CASSYSRVNTEAFF
TGTGCCAGCAGTTATTCCAGGGTGAACACTGAAGCTTTCTTT